This T cell receptor (beta chain) comes out of a study of blood T cell repertoires in COVID-19. Looking at the study overall: The United States, Italy and Spain supplied acute and convalescent COVID-19 samples. PBMCs, B-cell-depleted T cells, or T cells were the source of the cDNA or gDNA that made up the material.

Per the study methods: Scientists estimated how many nucleated cells there were by amplifying reference gene primers. Repertoires were generated with immunoSEQ multiplex PCR, while TCRdb's copy carries only in-frame clones and drops some. That table gives V, J and clone size, and the DNA gave D and trimming. This sample yields roughly 200,000 clones, of which about 85% are seen a single time; roughly 7.9% belongs to the top ten. This clone was seen once. This CDR3 is 14 amino acids long. The germline V gene has CDR1 MDHEN and CDR2 SYDVKM. Trimming left V 7 bases short and J 14 bases short, with 21 bases between.

The TCR was taken from a woman older than 75 with acute or convalescent COVID-19. The sequencing sample was made of peripheral blood. The chain is built from TRBV28 and TRBJ1-6; D might be TRBD1 (6 bases). CDR3 region: CASNTGTSIFSLHF. CDR3 in DNA: TGTGCCAGCAATACCGGGACAAGCATATTTTCCCTCCACTTT.